This T cell receptor (beta chain) appears in the sequencing data of a study of T cell repertoires in cytomegalovirus infection. Study summary: In public TCR beta signatures, there were indications of both CMV infection and matching HLA type. Findings and limits, study-wide: Totalled public TCR beta family frequency picked out people who carried CMV plus the relevant HLA. HLA-C-restricted CMV-specific TCR beta clonotypes prevailed in the ex vivo response.

This clonotype has at least ten counts. Its matching antigen is unknown. TCRdb recomputed calls from the reads with MiXCR, one row per CDR3 protein. Of some 300,000 distinct CDR3 sequences listed, approximately 8.9% are singletons. Trimming took off 0 bases at V and 8 bases at J, with 14 bases between the two ends. This CDR3 comprises 16 residues. Germline lookup yields CDR1 LNHNV and CDR2 YYDKDF (reference sequence). Sequences were obtained from PBMCs. The sequence derives from a human donor in good health (CMV status not recorded). Some clones in this sample may be carry-over from other donors' samples. This chain joins TRBV15 and TRBJ1-6; D gene unclear. In nucleotides, the CDR3 is TGTGCCACCAGCAGAGAGATTTCTCTTTTCGATTCACCCCTCCACTTT. Amino acid sequence: CATSREISLFDSPLHF.